Presented here are 12 T cell receptor beta chains from one specimen sequenced in a study of blood T cell repertoires in COVID-19 (dated by TCRdb to 2020 to 2022). Library preparation used the immunoSEQ multiplex PCR assay. TCRdb took this table from immuneACCESS and kept in-frame rearrangements with V and J called. Such tables lack part of the clones; where checked against another copy, unresolved V genes explain under half of the gap, and the rest is unexplained. Counted in this sample were about 160,000 clones; approximately 90% of them appeared once. 6.5% to 8.5% of the sample lies in the top ten. Sequencing was carried out using PBMCs or T cells enriched from blood (not recorded which). Receptors were obtained from a woman aged 45-59 years who had recovered from COVID-19.

V and J are TRBV6-1 and TRBJ2-7; D uncertain. Trimming pared 7 bases from V and 7 bases from J, leaving 8 bases between. Germline CDR1 and CDR2: MNHNS and SASEGT. This CDR3 has 10 residues. This CDR3 reads CASNNGEQYF. The CDR3 DNA reads as TGTGCCAGCAACAACGGGGAGCAGTACTTC.

This clone was counted once. V and J are TRBV9 and TRBJ1-6, with D possibly TRBD1 on 5 matching bases. Germline V gene lookup returns CDR1 SGDLS and CDR2 YYNGEE. The germline V and J ends were trimmed by 5 bases and 0 bases, with 24 bases remaining between them. CDR3 length equals 20 residues. CDR3 coding DNA: TGTGCCAGCAGGGAGGGGAATCCTAGGAGGCTCCCCTCCTATAATTCACCCCTCCACTTT. It is translated as CASREGNPRRLPSYNSPLHF.

This chain links TRBV9 with TRBJ1-1; D is undetermined. This CDR3 has 14 amino acids. Trimming took off 3 bases at V and 3 bases at J, with 12 bases between the two ends. CDR1 and CDR2 from the germline V gene are SGDLS and YYNGEE. The CDR3 bases are TGTGCCAGCAGCGCAAAATATGTAGACACTGAAGCTTTCTTT. Encoded protein: CASSAKYVDTEAFF.

The J gene is TRBJ1-2, the V gene TRBV7-8, with 7 bases matching TRBD1. Germline V lookup: CDR1 SGHVS, CDR2 FQNEAQ. The V gene end was trimmed by 6 bases and the J gene end by 8 bases; junction bases not matched to a gene: 3. The CDR3 has 11 amino acids. The CDR3 spells CASRADRGYTF. Written as DNA, the CDR3 is TGTGCCAGCAGGGCGGACAGGGGCTACACCTTC.

The V gene is TRBV18, the J gene TRBJ2-7; 10 positions agree with TRBD1. Germline V gene data show CDR1 as KGHSH and CDR2 as LQKENI. The CDR3 sequence is 14 residues long. J was trimmed by 3 bases and V by 3 bases; bases with no gene match: 2. CDR3: CASSPGTGVYEQYF. CDR3 nucleotides: TGTGCCAGCTCACCCGGGACAGGGGTCTACGAGCAGTACTTC.

Remarks on this clone: In the same sample, other DNA sequences code for this CDR3. This sequence joins TRBV18 and TRBJ2-3; D is possibly TRBD1 (5 bases). The CDR3 has 14 residues. Between the trimmed V and J ends, which lost 3 bases and 1 base, there was a span of 8 bases. Germline loops: CDR1 KGHSH, CDR2 LQKENI. The CDR3 here is CASSPLQGTDTQYF. CDR3 nucleotides: TGTGCCAGCTCACCTTTACAGGGCACAGATACGCAGTATTTT.

The V gene is TRBV3-1 (or the pseudogene TRBV3-2), the J gene TRBJ2-7, with D possibly TRBD2 on 6 matching bases. Germline assignment: CDR1 LGHDT and CDR2 YNNKEL (reference sequence). The CDR3 has 12 amino acids. The ends were cut back, 4 bases at V and 5 bases at J, with 9 bases in the middle. This CDR3 reads CASSPTGDEQYF. CDR3 bases: TGTGCCAGCAGCCCAACGGGGGACGAGCAGTACTTC.

In regard to this clone: The junction does not match germline at one end; this may be a read error. The chain recombines TRBV7-9 with TRBJ2-5; 11 bases line up with TRBD2. Germline loops: CDR1 SEHNR, CDR2 FQNEAQ (reference sequence). The CDR3 loop spans 14 amino acids. The CDR3 DNA is TGTGCCAGCAGCGTAGCGGGGGGGACGGAGACCCAGTACTTC. Translated, it gives CASSVAGGTETQYF.

CDR3 sequence: CASSLVRGAISHYGYTF. Here the CDR3 DNA reads TGTGCCAGCAGCTTGGTCCGGGGTGCTATATCACATTATGGCTACACCTTC. V usage is TRBV5-8 and J usage is TRBJ1-2; D remains unclear. The CDR3 contains 17 residues. CDR1 and CDR2 from the germline V gene are SGHTS and YDEGEE. The germline V and J ends were trimmed by 0 bases and 5 bases, with 20 bases remaining between them.

The genes are TRBV29-1 and TRBJ1-4; weak D call: TRBD1 (6 bases). This CDR3 is 12 amino acids long. The germline CDR1 and CDR2 sequences are SQVTM and ANQGSEA. Trimming pared 3 bases from V and 7 bases from J, leaving 9 bases between. CDR3 amino acids: CSVERGGEKLFF. In DNA form, the CDR3 reads TGCAGCGTTGAGAGGGGGGGTGAAAAACTGTTTTTT.

In this sample, this clone turned up once. This chain uses TRBV29-1 with TRBJ2-2, with TRBD1 identical over 10 bases. After removal of 7 bases from V and 7 bases from J, the junction contained 9 bases not matched to a gene. The CDR3 sequence is 14 residues long. The germline gives CDR1 SQVTM, CDR2 ANQGSEA. The CDR3 sequence is CSGWTGGRIGELFF. DNA for the CDR3: TGCAGCGGATGGACAGGGGGTAGGATCGGGGAGCTGTTTTTT.

The chain combines TRBV6-5 with TRBJ1-1; 7 bases are shared with TRBD1. The CDR3 consists of 14 residues. Germline-derived CDR1 and CDR2 are MNHEY and SVGAGI. Trimming took 7 bases from V and 6 from J; bases not matched to a gene: 11. CDR3 DNA sequence: TGTGCCAGCACCGAACAGGGGAGTGGGGCTGAAGCTTTCTTT. Translating gives CASTEQGSGAEAFF.